One and the same sample provided the 14 T cell receptor beta chains below, sequenced in a study of blood T cell repertoires in COVID-19. Method: immunoSEQ multiplex PCR; TCRdb's copy keeps in-frame clones and lacks some. The table records 60,000 to 90,000 clones, around 90% of them present only once. The material sequenced was peripheral blood. These receptors were taken from a woman aged 80 or over with active or convalescent COVID-19.

This clone has a handful of counts. The V gene is TRBV4-3, the J gene TRBJ2-3; 9 nucleotides match TRBD2. CDR3 length: 19 amino acids. Germline lookup yields CDR1 LGHNA and CDR2 YSLEER. J gave up 0 bases and V 0 bases, and 10 bases lay outside the gene matches. The CDR3 is CASSQDSSGGRTSTDTQYF. The CDR3 DNA follows: TGCGCCAGCAGCCAAGATAGTAGCGGGGGACGAACTAGCACAGATACGCAGTATTTT.

The chain couples TRBV29-1 to TRBJ1-2; D may be TRBD1 (6 bases). Per the germline V gene, CDR1 is SQVTM and CDR2 is ANQGSEA. The length of the CDR3 is 12 residues. V lost 5 bases and J 9 bases, leaving 16 bases between the germline ends. In DNA form, the CDR3 reads TGCAGCGTTTACCGGGACACCCAACGCTACACCTTC. This gives the protein CSVYRDTQRYTF.

The chain links TRBV28 to TRBJ1-2; possibly TRBD1 for D (6 bases). Germline V gene sequence: CDR1 MDHEN, CDR2 SYDVKM. The ends were cut back, 3 bases at V and 5 bases at J, with 13 bases in the middle. The CDR3 covers 14 residues. Here the CDR3 DNA reads TGTGCCAGCAGTTTGGGCATGACAGGATATGGCTACACCTTC. Translating gives CASSLGMTGYGYTF.

The rearrangement uses TRBV18 and TRBJ2-7, with a tentative D call TRBD1 (6 bases). Trimming left V 3 bases short and J 3 bases short, with 12 bases between. The CDR3 covers 14 residues. Per the germline V gene, CDR1 is KGHSH and CDR2 is LQKENI. The CDR3 spells CASSPGTTNYEQYF. In DNA, the CDR3 is TGTGCCAGCTCACCCGGGACAACAAACTACGAGCAGTACTTC.

The gene calls are TRBV28 and TRBJ2-3; D is perhaps TRBD2 (5 bases). Germline V gives CDR1 MDHEN, CDR2 SYDVKM. V dropped 7 bases and J dropped 1 base, with 9 bases sitting between them. This CDR3 comprises 13 residues. The CDR3 protein is CASKRSGTDTQYF. In DNA, the CDR3 is TGTGCCAGCAAGCGGTCGGGCACAGATACGCAGTATTTT.

The genes are TRBV5-1 and TRBJ1-1; maybe TRBD1 (6 bases). The CDR3 runs 15 residues. CDR1 and CDR2 (germline): SGHRS, YFSETQ. Deletions cut 0 bases from V and 0 bases from J, with 9 bases between. The DNA of the CDR3 is TGCGCCAGCAGCTTGGGACAGGTGATGAACACTGAAGCTTTCTTT. Translated: CASSLGQVMNTEAFF.

The rearrangement uses TRBV28 and TRBJ2-3; 10 nucleotides agree with TRBD2. In germline, CDR1 is MDHEN, CDR2 SYDVKM. V lost 6 bases to trimming and J lost 7 bases; unmatched junction nucleotides: 4. The CDR3 extends over 13 amino acids. CDR3 nucleotide sequence: TGTGCCAGCAGAGCGGGGGGGCCCAATACGCAGTATTTT. Residues: CASRAGGPNTQYF.

V and J are TRBV6-4 and TRBJ2-4; 7 bases are shared with TRBD2. This CDR3 region has 15 residues. V trimming: 0 bases; J trimming: 9 bases; junction bases outside the gene matches: 8. Germline V CDR1 and CDR2: MRHNA, SNTAGT. The chain's CDR3 is CASSDSRLANIIQYF. CDR3 coding DNA: TGTGCCAGCAGTGACTCGAGACTAGCAAATATCATTCAGTACTTC.

The V gene is TRBV5-4, the J gene TRBJ1-2; D gene ambiguous. Germline CDR1 SGHNT, CDR2 YYREEE (reference sequence). This CDR3 region has 11 residues. Trimming left V 2 bases short and J 8 bases short, with 7 bases between. The CDR3 DNA follows: TGTGCCAGCAGCTTTGAGGTCGGCTACACCTTC. Amino acid sequence: CASSFEVGYTF.

The chain is built from TRBV19 and TRBJ1-5; 8 bases agree with TRBD1. In germline, CDR1 is LNHDA, CDR2 SQIVND (reference sequence). CDR3 length: 15 amino acids. J lost 7 bases, V lost 7 bases, and 12 bases had no gene match. CDR3 sequence reads: CASNGGQGAGQPQHF. The CDR3 DNA reads TGTGCCAGTAACGGGGGGCAGGGGGCAGGGCAGCCCCAGCATTTT.

The chain recombines TRBV10-3 with TRBJ1-5, with D possibly matching TRBD1 (5 bases). Germline V gene data show CDR1 as ENHRY and CDR2 as SYGVKD. There are 13 residues in the CDR3. V was trimmed by 2 bases and J by 6 bases, leaving 8 bases between them. CDR3 bases: TGTGCCATCAGTGAGGGGGCCGGTCAGCCCCAGCATTTT. It specifies CAISEGAGQPQHF.

The CDR3 sequence: CASSLQGAQGSPLHF. The CDR3 bases are TGTGCCAGCAGTTTACAGGGGGCTCAAGGTTCACCCCTCCACTTT. The J gene is TRBJ1-6, the V gene TRBV5-8; 9 bases agree with TRBD1. Per germline, CDR1 SGHTS and CDR2 YDEGEE. V trimming: 5 bases; J trimming: 9 bases; junction bases outside the gene matches: 9. This CDR3 has 15 amino acids.

J is TRBJ2-3 and V is TRBV5-1; 7 nucleotides line up with TRBD2. CDR1 and CDR2 (germline): SGHRS, YFSETQ. V shed 4 bases, J shed 8 bases, and the junction held 10 bases outside the gene matches. This CDR3 is 14 amino acids long. The CDR3 DNA is TGCGCCAGCAGCCTAAGCGGGGTCCCAGCTACGCAGTATTTT. Amino acid sequence: CASSLSGVPATQYF.

The gene calls are TRBV25-1 and TRBJ2-2, with 8 nucleotides matching TRBD1. With V trimmed by 4 bases and J by 5 bases, 6 bases remained unmatched. Germline CDR1 MGHDK, CDR2 SYGVNS. This CDR3 is built from 15 residues. CDR3 nucleotides: TGTGCCAGCAGTGGCAGGGGGCTTAGGACCGGGGAGCTGTTTTTT. Translated, it gives CASSGRGLRTGELFF.